A selection of T cell receptor beta chains follows, all from one sample in a study of shared clonotypes between healthy human individuals. Here immunoSEQ multiplex PCR was the method, and the copy in TCRdb shows in-frame clones only, minus some. This sample has millions of clones; approximately 92% occur once, and the top ten carry 0.13% to 0.15%. Sequenced input: naive CD4+ T cells sorted from blood. The receptors were sampled from a young man in good health. Each CDR3 is given with its conserved first and last residue. Fields, in order: clone size, V gene, CDR3 length, J gene, CDR3 protein. Some rows mark clone size as missing; the rest say once, few, many or name a class of expanded clone.

size: .
V: TRBV6-8
length: 15
J: TRBJ2-7
CDR3: CASSYSNRCPYEQYF

size: .
V: TRBV19
length: 14
J: TRBJ2-7
CDR3: CASSIKQGNYEQYF

size: once
V: TRBV7-8
length: 19
J: TRBJ2-1
CDR3: CASSLVGTRWSRSYNEQFF

size: .
V: TRBV18
length: 15
J: TRBJ2-3
CDR3: CASSQTFSGGNTQYF

size: once
V: TRBV28
length: 15
J: TRBJ1-5
CDR3: CASSLGVSRGQPQHF

size: few
V: TRBV4-3
length: 13
J: TRBJ1-1
CDR3: CASSQDPGGGAFF

size: .
V: TRBV10-1
length: 14
J: TRBJ1-3
CDR3: CASYPVAEANTIYF

size: .
V: TRBV4-1
length: 14
J: TRBJ1-1
CDR3: CASSQAGANLEAFF

size: .
V: TRBV5-1
length: 16
J: TRBJ2-4
CDR3: CASSLSSGQGENIQYF

size: .
V: TRBV27
length: 14
J: TRBJ1-2
CDR3: CASSFGGRNYGYTF

size: .
V: TRBV7-9
length: 12
J: TRBJ2-7
CDR3: CASSLRGPEQYF

size: .
V: TRBV6-1
length: 13
J: TRBJ1-1
CDR3: CASSGAGATEAFF

size: .
V: TRBV9
length: 15
J: TRBJ2-1
CDR3: CASSGDRGLYNEQFF

size: .
V: TRBV4-1
length: 16
J: TRBJ1-2
CDR3: CASSQDPGRRGYGYTF

size: .
V: TRBV5-1
length: 15
J: TRBJ2-5
CDR3: CASSLSGGQWETQYF

size: once
V: TRBV18
length: 13
J: TRBJ2-7
CDR3: CASSPHSSYEQYF

size: .
V: TRBV25-1
length: 16
J: TRBJ2-7
CDR3: CASSEEGVGSSYEQYF

size: .
V: TRBV4-3
length: 15
J: TRBJ1-2
CDR3: CASSYDRGQGYGYTF

size: .
V: TRBV6-5
length: 13
J: TRBJ1-3
CDR3: CASGSSSGNTIYF

size: once
V: TRBV30
length: 13
J: TRBJ2-2
CDR3: CASGQPQVGELFF

size: .
V: TRBV30
length: 15
J: TRBJ1-2
CDR3: CAWSGTGFTNYGYTF

size: .
V: TRBV5-1
length: 17
J: TRBJ2-5
CDR3: CASSLEPGGAAQETQYF

size: .
V: TRBV10-2
length: 15
J: TRBJ1-5
CDR3: CASSDFVRRNQPQHF

size: .
V: TRBV6-5
length: 15
J: TRBJ1-3
CDR3: CASSQGQPGRNTIYF

size: .
V: TRBV5-1
length: 16
J: TRBJ2-3
CDR3: CAGSSRTSGVTDTQYF

size: .
V: TRBV5-4
length: 16
J: TRBJ2-5
CDR3: CASSPRGGQAQETQYF

size: once
V: TRBV25-1
length: 16
J: TRBJ2-5
CDR3: CASSERGTIGSETQYF

size: .
V: TRBV9
length: 13
J: TRBJ2-3
CDR3: CASRTESTDTQYF

size: .
V: TRBV27
length: 16
J: TRBJ2-3
CDR3: CASSLTSGRAVDTQYF

size: .
V: TRBV10-2
length: 11
J: TRBJ2-7
CDR3: CASSDFDEQYF